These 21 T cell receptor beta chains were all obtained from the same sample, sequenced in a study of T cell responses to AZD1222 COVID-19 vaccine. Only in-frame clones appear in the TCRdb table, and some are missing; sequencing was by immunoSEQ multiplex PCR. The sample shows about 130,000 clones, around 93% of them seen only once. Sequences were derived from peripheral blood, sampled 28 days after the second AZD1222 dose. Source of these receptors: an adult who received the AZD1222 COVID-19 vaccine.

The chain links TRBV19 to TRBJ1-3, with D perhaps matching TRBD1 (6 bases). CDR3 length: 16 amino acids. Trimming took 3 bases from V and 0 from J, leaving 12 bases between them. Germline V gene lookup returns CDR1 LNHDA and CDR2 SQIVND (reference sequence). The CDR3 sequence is CASSIPDRSSGNTIYF. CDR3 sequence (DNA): TGTGCCAGTAGTATCCCAGACAGGAGCTCTGGAAACACCATATATTTT.

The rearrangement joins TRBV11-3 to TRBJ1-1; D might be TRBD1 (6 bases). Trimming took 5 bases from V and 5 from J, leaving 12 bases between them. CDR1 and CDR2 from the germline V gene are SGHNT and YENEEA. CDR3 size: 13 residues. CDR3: CASSQTQGTEAFF. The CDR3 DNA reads TGTGCCAGCAGCCAAACTCAGGGGACTGAAGCTTTCTTT.

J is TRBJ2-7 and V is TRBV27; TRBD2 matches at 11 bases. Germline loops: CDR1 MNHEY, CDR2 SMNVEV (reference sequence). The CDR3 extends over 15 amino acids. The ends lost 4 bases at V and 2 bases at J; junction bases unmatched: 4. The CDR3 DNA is TGTGCCAGCAGTTACGGGACTAGCGGCGCCTACGAGCAGTACTTC. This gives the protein CASSYGTSGAYEQYF.

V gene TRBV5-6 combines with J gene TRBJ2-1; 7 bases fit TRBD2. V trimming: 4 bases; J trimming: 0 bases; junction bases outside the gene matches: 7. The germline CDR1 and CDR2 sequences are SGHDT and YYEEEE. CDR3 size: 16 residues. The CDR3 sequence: CASSTPAGSSYNEQFF. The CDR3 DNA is TGTGCCAGCAGCACACCAGCGGGAAGCTCCTACAATGAGCAGTTCTTC.

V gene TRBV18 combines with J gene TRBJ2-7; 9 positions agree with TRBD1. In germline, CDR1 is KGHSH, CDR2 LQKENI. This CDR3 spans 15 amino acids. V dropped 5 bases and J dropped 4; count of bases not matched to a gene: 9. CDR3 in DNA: TGTGCCAGCTCAGTCCGGGACAGGGCCTCATACGAGCAGTACTTC. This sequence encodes CASSVRDRASYEQYF.

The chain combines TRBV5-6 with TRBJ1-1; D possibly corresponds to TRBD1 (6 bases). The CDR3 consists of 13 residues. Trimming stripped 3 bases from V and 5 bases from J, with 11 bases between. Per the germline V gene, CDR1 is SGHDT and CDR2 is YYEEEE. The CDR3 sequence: CASSSGGRTEAFF. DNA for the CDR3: TGTGCCAGCAGCTCCGGGGGGCGTACTGAAGCTTTCTTT.

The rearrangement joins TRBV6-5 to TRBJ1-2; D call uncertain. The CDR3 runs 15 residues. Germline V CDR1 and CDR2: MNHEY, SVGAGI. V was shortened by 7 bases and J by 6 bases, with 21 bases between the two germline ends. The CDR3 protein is CASTDIGLGRDGYTF. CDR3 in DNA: TGTGCCAGCACCGATATTGGATTGGGCCGGGATGGCTACACCTTC.

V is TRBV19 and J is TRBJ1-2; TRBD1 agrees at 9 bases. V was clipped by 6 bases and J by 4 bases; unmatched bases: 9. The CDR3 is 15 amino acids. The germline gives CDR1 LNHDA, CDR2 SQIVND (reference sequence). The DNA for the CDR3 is TGTGCCAGTAGCCCGTTGGACAGGGGTACCTATGGCTACACCTTC. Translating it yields CASSPLDRGTYGYTF.

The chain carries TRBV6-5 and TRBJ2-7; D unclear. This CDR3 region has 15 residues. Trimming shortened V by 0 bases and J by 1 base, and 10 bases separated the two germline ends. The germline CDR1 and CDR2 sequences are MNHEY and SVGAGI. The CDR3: CASSYSIQASYEQYF. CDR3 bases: TGTGCCAGCAGTTACTCGATCCAGGCATCCTACGAGCAGTACTTC.

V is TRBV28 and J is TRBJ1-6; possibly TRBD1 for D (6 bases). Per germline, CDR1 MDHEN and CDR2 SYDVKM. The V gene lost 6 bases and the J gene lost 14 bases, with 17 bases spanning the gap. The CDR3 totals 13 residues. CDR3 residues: CASRGQSPGALHF. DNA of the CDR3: TGTGCCAGCAGGGGACAATCCCCTGGTGCCCTCCACTTT. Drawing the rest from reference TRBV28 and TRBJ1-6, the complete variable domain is DVKVTQSSRYLVKRTGEKVFLECVQDMDHENMFWYRQDPGLGLRLIYFSYDVKMKEKGDIPEGYSVSREKKERFSLILESASTNQTSMYLCASRGQSPGALHFGNGTRLTVT.

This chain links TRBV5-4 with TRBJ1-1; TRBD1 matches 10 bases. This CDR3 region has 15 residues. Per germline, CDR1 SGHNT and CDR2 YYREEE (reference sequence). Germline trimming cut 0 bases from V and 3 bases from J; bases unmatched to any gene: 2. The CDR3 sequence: CASSLADRGHTEAFF. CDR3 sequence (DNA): TGTGCCAGCAGCTTGGCCGACAGGGGGCACACTGAAGCTTTCTTT. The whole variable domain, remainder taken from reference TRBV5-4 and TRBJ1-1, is ETGVTQSPTHLIKTRGQQVTLRCSSQSGHNTVSWYQQALGQGPQFIFQYYREEENGRGNFPPRFSGLQFPNYSSELNVNALELDDSALYLCASSLADRGHTEAFFGQGTRLTVV.

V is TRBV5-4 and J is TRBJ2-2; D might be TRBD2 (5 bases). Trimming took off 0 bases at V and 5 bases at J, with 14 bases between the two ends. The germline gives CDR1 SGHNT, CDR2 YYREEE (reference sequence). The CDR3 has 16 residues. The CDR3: CASSLASRRDTGELFF. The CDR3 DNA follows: TGTGCCAGCAGCTTGGCTAGCCGGAGAGATACCGGGGAGCTGTTTTTT.

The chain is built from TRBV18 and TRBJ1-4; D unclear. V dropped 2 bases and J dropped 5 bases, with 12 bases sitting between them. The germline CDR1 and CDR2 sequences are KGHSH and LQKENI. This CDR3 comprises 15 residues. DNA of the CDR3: TGTGCCAGCTCACCAGGGGTAGAGATAAATGAAAAACTGTTTTTT. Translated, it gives CASSPGVEINEKLFF. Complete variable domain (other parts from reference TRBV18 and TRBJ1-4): NAGVMQNPRHLVRRRGQEARLRCSPMKGHSHVYWYRQLPEEGLKFMVYLQKENIIDESGMPKERFSAEFPKEGPSILRIQQVVRGDSAAYFCASSPGVEINEKLFFGSGTQLSVL.

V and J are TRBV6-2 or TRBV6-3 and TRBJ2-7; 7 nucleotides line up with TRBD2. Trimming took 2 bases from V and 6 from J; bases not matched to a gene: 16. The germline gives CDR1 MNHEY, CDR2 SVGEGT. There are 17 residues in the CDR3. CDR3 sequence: CASSYLVWGGVAGEQYF. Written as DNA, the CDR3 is TGTGCCAGCAGTTACCTCGTTTGGGGAGGGGTAGCAGGCGAGCAGTACTTC.

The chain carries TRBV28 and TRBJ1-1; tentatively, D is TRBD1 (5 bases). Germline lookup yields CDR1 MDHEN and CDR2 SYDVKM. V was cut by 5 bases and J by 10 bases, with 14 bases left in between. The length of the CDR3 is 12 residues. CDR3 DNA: TGTGCCAGCAGTCTGACAGTCGCGGGAGCTTTCTTT. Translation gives CASSLTVAGAFF.

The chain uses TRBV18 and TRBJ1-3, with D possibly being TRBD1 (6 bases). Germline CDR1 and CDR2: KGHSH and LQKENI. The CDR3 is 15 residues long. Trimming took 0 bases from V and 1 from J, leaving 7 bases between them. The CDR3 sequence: CASSPPGASGNTIYF. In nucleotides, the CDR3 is TGTGCCAGCTCACCACCGGGGGCTTCTGGAAACACCATATATTTT.

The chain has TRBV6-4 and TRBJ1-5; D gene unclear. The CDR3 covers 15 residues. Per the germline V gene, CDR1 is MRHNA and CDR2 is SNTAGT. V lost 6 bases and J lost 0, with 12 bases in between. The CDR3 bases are TGTGCCAGCAGCCTCCCCTGGGGTAGCAATCAGCCCCAGCATTTT. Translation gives CASSLPWGSNQPQHF.

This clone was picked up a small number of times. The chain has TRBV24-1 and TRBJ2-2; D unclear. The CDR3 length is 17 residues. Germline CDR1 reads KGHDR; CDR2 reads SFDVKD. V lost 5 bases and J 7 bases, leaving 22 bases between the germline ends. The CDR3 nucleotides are TGTGCCACCAGTGGTCGGACCAGTACAAGGGAAGGCGGGGAGCTGTTTTTT. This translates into CATSGRTSTREGGELFF.

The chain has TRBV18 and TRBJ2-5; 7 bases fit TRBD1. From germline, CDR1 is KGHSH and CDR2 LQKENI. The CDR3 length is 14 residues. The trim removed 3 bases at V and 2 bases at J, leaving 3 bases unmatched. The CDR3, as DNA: TGTGCCAGCTCACCGGGGACAGAACAAGAGACCCAGTACTTC. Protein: CASSPGTEQETQYF.

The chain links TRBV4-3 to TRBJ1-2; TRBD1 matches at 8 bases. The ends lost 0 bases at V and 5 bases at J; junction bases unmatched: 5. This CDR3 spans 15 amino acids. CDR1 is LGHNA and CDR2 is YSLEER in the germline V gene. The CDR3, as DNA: TGCGCCAGCAGCCAAGACAGGGGGCAGGATTATGGCTACACCTTC. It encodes CASSQDRGQDYGYTF.

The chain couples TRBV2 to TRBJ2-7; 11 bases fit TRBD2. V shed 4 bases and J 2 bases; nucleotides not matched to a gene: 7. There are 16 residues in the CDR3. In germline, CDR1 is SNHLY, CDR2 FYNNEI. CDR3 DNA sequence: TGTGCCAGCAGTGCTCCTACTAGCGGGAGCCCCTACGAGCAGTACTTC. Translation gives CASSAPTSGSPYEQYF. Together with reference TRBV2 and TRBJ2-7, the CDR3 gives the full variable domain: EPEVTQTPSHQVTQMGQEVILRCVPISNHLYFYWYRQILGQKVEFLVSFYNNEISEKSEIFDDQFSVERPDGSNFTLKIRSTKLEDSAMYFCASSAPTSGSPYEQYFGPGTRLTVT.